This T cell receptor (beta chain) originates from a study of T cell clones after liver transplantation. Study context: HCV positivity affected three of eight recipients; the rest lacked autoimmune or viral indications. General study results and limits: These preliminary findings come from unstandardized post-transplant sampling times.

CDR1 is SNHLY and CDR2 is FYNNEI in the germline V gene. The CDR3 has 15 amino acids. With 8 bases removed from V and 3 bases from J, the gap between germline ends came to 19 bases. TCRdb keeps only in-frame clones here, not all; method: immunoSEQ multiplex PCR. This sample has 45,000 or so clones, with about 82% found just once. Comments on this clone: What it binds is unknown.

The sequence was obtained from a human patient who received a liver transplant. Some T cells may trace back to the graft donor. The chain recombines TRBV2 with TRBJ1-2, with a weak D call TRBD1 (6 bases). This sample comprised CD4+ T cells from blood, obtained 24 months after liver transplant. DNA of the CDR3: TGTGCCAGCGAACCTCAGGGGCGCGGTTACTATGGCTACACCTTC. Translating it yields CASEPQGRGYYGYTF.